The sample holds a few counts of the clone carrying this T cell receptor (beta chain). Its target is not known. V lost 2 bases and J 1 base, leaving 8 bases between the germline ends. The CDR3 covers 15 residues. Germline loops: CDR1 SNHLY, CDR2 FYNNEI. This entry is derived from a study of CD8 T cells in ankylosing spondylitis. Study-wide results and caveats: Characteristic of ankylosing spondylitis blood, it appeared, was a TCR beta motif comprising several highly homologous variants. Prior work had noted some motif variants in reactive arthritis blood and synovial fluid.

Each CDR3 protein gets one entry after TCRdb re-called the 5' RACE reads with MiXCR. The table records about 440,000 distinct CDR3 sequences, 17% of them present only once. V usage is TRBV2 and J usage is TRBJ2-2, with a possible D match to TRBD2 (5 bases). This TCR came from a male donor with ankylosing spondylitis. Sequencing was done on a sample of blood, either unsorted or a sorted T cell fraction (not recorded which). The CDR3 sequence: CASSEFGVNTGELFF. DNA for the CDR3: TGTGCCAGCAGTGAATTCGGGGTGAACACCGGGGAGCTGTTTTTT.